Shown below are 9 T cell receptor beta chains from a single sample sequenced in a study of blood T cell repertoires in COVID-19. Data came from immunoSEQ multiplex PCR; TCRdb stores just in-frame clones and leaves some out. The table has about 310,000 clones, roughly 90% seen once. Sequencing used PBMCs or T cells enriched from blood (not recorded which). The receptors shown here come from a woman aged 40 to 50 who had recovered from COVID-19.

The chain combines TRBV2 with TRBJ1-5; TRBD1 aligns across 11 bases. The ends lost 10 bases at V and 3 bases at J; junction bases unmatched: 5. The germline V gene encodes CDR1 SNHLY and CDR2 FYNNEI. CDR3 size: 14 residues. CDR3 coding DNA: TGTGCCACCTGGACAGGGGGCCCCAATCAGCCCCAGCATTTT. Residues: CATWTGGPNQPQHF.

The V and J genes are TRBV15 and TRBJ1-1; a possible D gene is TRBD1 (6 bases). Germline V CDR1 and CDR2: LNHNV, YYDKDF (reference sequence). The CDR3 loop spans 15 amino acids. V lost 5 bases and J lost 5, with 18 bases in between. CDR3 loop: CATSAMEKGGTEAFF. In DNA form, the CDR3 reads TGTGCCACCAGCGCCATGGAGAAAGGGGGTACTGAAGCTTTCTTT.

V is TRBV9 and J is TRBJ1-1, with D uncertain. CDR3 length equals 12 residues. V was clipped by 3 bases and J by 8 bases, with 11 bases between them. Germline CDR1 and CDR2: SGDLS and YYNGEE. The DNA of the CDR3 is TGTGCCAGCAGCGGGGGAGAGGACGAAGCTTTCTTT. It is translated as CASSGGEDEAFF.

CDR3: CATKGAVATNEKLFF. The CDR3 region has the DNA TGTGCCACCAAGGGGGCGGTAGCAACTAATGAAAAACTGTTTTTT. The chain combines TRBV4-2 with TRBJ1-4, with 7 bases identical to TRBD1. Germline loops: CDR1 LGHNA, CDR2 YNFKEQ. The V and J ends lost 10 bases and 0 bases, in that order; junction bases with no gene match: 8. This CDR3 spans 15 amino acids.

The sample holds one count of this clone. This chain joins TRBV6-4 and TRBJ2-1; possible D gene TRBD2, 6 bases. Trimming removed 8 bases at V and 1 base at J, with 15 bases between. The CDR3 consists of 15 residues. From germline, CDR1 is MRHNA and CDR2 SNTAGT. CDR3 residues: CASPSGGGSYNEQFF. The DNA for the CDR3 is TGTGCCAGCCCAAGTGGGGGAGGTTCCTACAATGAGCAGTTCTTC.

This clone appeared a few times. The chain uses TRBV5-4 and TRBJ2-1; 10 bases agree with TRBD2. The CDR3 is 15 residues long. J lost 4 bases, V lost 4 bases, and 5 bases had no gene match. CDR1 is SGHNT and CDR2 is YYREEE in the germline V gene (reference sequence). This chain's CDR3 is CASSVGAGGYNEQFF. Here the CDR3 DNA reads TGTGCCAGCAGCGTTGGAGCGGGGGGGTACAATGAGCAGTTCTTC.

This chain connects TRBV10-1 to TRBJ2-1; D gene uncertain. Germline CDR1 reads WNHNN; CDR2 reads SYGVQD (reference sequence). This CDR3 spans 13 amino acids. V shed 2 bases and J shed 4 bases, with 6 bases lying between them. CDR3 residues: CASSENPYNEQFF. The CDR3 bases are TGCGCCAGCAGTGAGAATCCGTACAATGAGCAGTTCTTC.

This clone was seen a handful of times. CDR3 sequence (DNA): TGTGCTAGCGCAACCCATCCGGAGGAGACCCAGTACTTC. Encoded protein: CASATHPEETQYF. This chain joins TRBV7-7 and TRBJ2-5, with D perhaps matching TRBD2 (5 bases). The V gene's germline CDR1 is SSHAT and CDR2 FNYEAQ (reference sequence). The CDR3 is 13 residues long.

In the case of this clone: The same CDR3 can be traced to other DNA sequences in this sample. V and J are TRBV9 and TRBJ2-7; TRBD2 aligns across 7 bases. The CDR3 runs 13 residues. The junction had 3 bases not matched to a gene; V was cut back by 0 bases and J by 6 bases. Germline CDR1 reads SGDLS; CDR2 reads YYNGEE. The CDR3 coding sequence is TGTGCCAGCAGCGTAGGTTCGGGGGGCGAGCAGTACTTC. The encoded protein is CASSVGSGGEQYF.